Listed here is a single TCR beta chain. These data belong to a study of T cell responses to AZD1222 COVID-19 vaccine. CDR1 is SGHNT and CDR2 is YENEEA in the germline V gene. The length of the CDR3 is 14 residues. The V and J ends lost 3 bases and 1 base, in that order; junction bases with no gene match: 0. Here immunoSEQ multiplex PCR was the method, and the copy in TCRdb shows in-frame clones only, minus some. This table holds roughly 77,000 clones, more than 90% found once. Recipients boosted at about 4 weeks or about 12 weeks are pooled. This sequence was found in an adult who received the AZD1222 COVID-19 vaccine. This chain links TRBV11-3 with TRBJ2-3; 8 nucleotides agree with TRBD2. The sequencing here drew on peripheral blood, taken 28 days after the second AZD1222 dose. CDR3 coding DNA: TGTGCCAGCAGCTTGACTAGCGGCACAGATACGCAGTATTTT. It translates to CASSLTSGTDTQYF.